This T cell receptor (beta chain) was observed in a study of T cell changes during pregnancy in multiple sclerosis. The trim removed 1 base at V and 6 bases at J, leaving 7 bases unmatched. This CDR3 has 16 amino acids. CDR1 and CDR2 (germline): MNHEY, SMNVEV (reference sequence). Sequencing used immunoSEQ multiplex PCR; TCRdb keeps in-frame clones, though not all of them. This repertoire shows about 41,000 clones, 90% to 95% found once; its top ten account for around 7%. The sequence was collected from a female donor with multiple sclerosis, enrolled in a pregnancy study. The rearrangement joins TRBV27 to TRBJ2-1, with TRBD2 matching over 9 bases. Sequenced here: CD8+ T cells from peripheral blood mononuclear cells, sampled in the third trimester of pregnancy. In DNA form, the CDR3 reads TGTGCCAGCAGTTTATGGGCTAGCGGGGCCCTCAATGAGCAGTTCTTC. Translating gives CASSLWASGALNEQFF.